Included here is one TCR beta chain sequence, with context. This specimen comes from a study of cytomegalovirus exposure and HLA in healthy donors. Use of 60 Vbeta and 13 Jbeta primers characterized the PCR. TCRdb keeps only in-frame clones here, not all; method: immunoSEQ multiplex PCR. The sample yields 120,000 or so clones, about 63% seen once. Trimming left V 11 bases short and J 6 bases short, with 19 bases between. This CDR3 has 13 amino acids. Germline V gene data show CDR1 as SNHLY and CDR2 as FYNNEI. The chain carries TRBV2 and TRBJ1-2, with TRBD1 as a possible D gene (5 bases). This TCR was recovered from a young man in good health and CMV-seropositive. Sequenced sample: PBMCs. The CDR3 nucleotides are TGTGCCGGGCCACATCCAGGGTTTAATGGCTACACCTTC. Its translation is CAGPHPGFNGYTF. The whole variable domain, filled in from reference TRBV2 and TRBJ1-2, reads EPEVTQTPSHQVTQMGQEVILRCVPISNHLYFYWYRQILGQKVEFLVSFYNNEISEKSEIFDDQFSVERPDGSNFTLKIRSTKLEDSAMYFCAGPHPGFNGYTFGSGTRLTVV.